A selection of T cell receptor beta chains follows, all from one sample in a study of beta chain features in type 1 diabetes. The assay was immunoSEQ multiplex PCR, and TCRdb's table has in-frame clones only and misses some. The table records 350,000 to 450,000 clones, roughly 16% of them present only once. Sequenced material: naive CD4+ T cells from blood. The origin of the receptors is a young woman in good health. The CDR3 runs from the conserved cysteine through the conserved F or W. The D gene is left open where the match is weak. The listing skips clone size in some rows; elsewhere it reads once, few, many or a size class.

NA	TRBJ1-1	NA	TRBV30	TGTGCCTGGATTACAACAGGAAACACTGAAGCTTTCTTT	CAWITTGNTEAFF
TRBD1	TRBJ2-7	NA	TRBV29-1	TGCAGCGTTGAGCGCGGGACAGGCAGCTACGAGCAGTACTTC	CSVERGTGSYEQYF
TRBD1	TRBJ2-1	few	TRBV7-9	TGTGCCAGCAGACCTCCCGGACAGGGGGCCGGGGAGCAGTTCTTC	CASRPPGQGAGEQFF
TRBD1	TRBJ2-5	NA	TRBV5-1	TGCGCCAGCAGCATAAGGACAGGGAGGGAGACCCAGTACTTC	CASSIRTGRETQYF
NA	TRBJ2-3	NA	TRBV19	TGTGCCAGTAAGCCCAAGAGCACAGATACGCAGTATTTT	CASKPKSTDTQYF
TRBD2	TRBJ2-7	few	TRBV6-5	TGTGCCAGCAGTTCGGGGGGAGTGGTTGTTTACGAGCAGTACTTC	CASSSGGVVVYEQYF
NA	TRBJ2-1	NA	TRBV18	TGTGCCAGCTCACCGAGGCAAAACTCCTACAATGAGCAGTTCTTC	CASSPRQNSYNEQFF
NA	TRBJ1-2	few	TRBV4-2	TGTGCCAGCAGCCCTGGGCCAGATTACTATGGCTACACCTTC	CASSPGPDYYGYTF
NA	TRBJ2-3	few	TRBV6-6	TGTGCCAGCATCCGGGAGATTTGGGCAGATACGCAGTATTTT	CASIREIWADTQYF
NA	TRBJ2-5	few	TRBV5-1	TGCGCCAGCAGCAGTGGACTCATAGAGACCCAGTACTTC	CASSSGLIETQYF
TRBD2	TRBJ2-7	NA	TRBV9	TGTGCCAGCAGCGCGACTAGCGGGTACGAGCAGTACTTC	CASSATSGYEQYF
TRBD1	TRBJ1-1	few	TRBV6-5	TGTGCCAGCAGTTACTATCGGACAGGGAACACTGAAGCTTTCTTT	CASSYYRTGNTEAFF
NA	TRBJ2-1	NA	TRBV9	TGTGCCAGCAGCTTCGAACAGGGCTCTGAGCAGTTCTTC	CASSFEQGSEQFF
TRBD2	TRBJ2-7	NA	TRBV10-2	TGCGCCAGCAGGGGGACTAGCGGCTCCTACGAGCAGTACTTC	CASRGTSGSYEQYF
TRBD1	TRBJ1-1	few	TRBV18	TGTGCCAGCTCACCCGGACAGGGAAGCACTGAAGCTTTCTTT	CASSPGQGSTEAFF
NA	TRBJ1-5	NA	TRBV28	TGTGCCAGCAGTTCGCAGGCTCAGCCCCAGCATTTT	CASSSQAQPQHF
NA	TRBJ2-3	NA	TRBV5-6	TGTGCCAGCAGCTGGCAAGGACAGTCCACAGATACGCAGTATTTT	CASSWQGQSTDTQYF
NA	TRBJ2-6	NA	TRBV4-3	TGCGCCAGCAGCCCGGACAGCACCCGGGGGGCCAACGTCCTGACTTTC	CASSPDSTRGANVLTF
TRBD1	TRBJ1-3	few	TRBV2	TGTGCCATACGGACAGGAACCTCTGGAAACACCATATATTTT	CAIRTGTSGNTIYF
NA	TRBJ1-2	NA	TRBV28	TGTGCCAGCAGTTTCTCGCAGGGCTATGGCTACACCTTC	CASSFSQGYGYTF
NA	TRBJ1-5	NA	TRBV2	TGTGCCAGCAGAACTTTGCCCGCAGGGGATCAGCCCCAGCATTTT	CASRTLPAGDQPQHF
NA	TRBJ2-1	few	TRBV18	TGTGCCAGCTCACCTGGACAACCGAGCTCCTACAATGAGCAGTTCTTC	CASSPGQPSSYNEQFF
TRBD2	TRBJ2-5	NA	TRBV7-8	TGTGCCAGCAGCTTAGGACTAGCACAAGAGACCCAGTACTTC	CASSLGLAQETQYF
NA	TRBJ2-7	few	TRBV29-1	TGCAGCGCGGGGGGGACAGGGCTCTACGAGCAGTACTTC	CSAGGTGLYEQYF
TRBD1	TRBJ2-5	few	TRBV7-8	TGTGCCAGCAGCTACGTGACAGGGGGCAGGGAGACCCAGTACTTC	CASSYVTGGRETQYF
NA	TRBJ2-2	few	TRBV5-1	TGCGCCAGCAGGGAACCGGGAGGGGAGCTGTTTTTT	CASREPGGELFF
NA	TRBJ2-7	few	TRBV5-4	TGTGCCAGCAGCTTACAGGTTCGTGACGAGCAGTACTTC	CASSLQVRDEQYF
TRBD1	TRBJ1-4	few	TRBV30	TGTGCCTGTCGAATGGCAGGGGGCCGTGAAAAACTGTTTTTT	CACRMAGGREKLFF
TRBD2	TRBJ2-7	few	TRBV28	TGTGCCAGCAGCATCCAGCGGGAACCCTACGAGCAGTACTTC	CASSIQREPYEQYF
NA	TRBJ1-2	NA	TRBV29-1	TGCAGCGTTGATTCCAGGGAAGACAACTATGGCTACACCTTC	CSVDSREDNYGYTF
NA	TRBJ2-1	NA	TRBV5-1	TGCGCCAGCAGCTCAGGGATTCCCTACAATGAGCAGTTCTTC	CASSSGIPYNEQFF
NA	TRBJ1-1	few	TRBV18	TGTGCCAGCTCATCCGACAGGACGAATCTTGAAGCTTTCTTT	CASSSDRTNLEAFF
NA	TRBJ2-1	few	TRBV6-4	TGTGCCAGCAGTGTCCCGGATGGCGGGGAGCAGTTCTTC	CASSVPDGGEQFF
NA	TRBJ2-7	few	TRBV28	TGTGCCAGCAGTTTGATAGAGGCCCCGACCTACGAGCAGTACTTC	CASSLIEAPTYEQYF
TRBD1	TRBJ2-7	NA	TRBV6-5	TGTGCCAGCAGTCTTGACAGGGTCGAGCAGTACTTC	CASSLDRVEQYF
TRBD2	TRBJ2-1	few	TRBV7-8	TGTGCCAGCAGCTCTCCCTTGAGGCGGGAGGCAGGTCCCCCTATAGACAATGAGCAGTTCTTC	CASSSPLRREAGPPIDNEQFF
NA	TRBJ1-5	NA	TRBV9	TGTGCCAGCAGCTCTCAGGGGTCTGCTCAGCCCCAGCATTTT	CASSSQGSAQPQHF
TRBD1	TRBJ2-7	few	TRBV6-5	TGTGCCAGCAGTTATGGTTTGGGACAGTACGAGCAGTACTTC	CASSYGLGQYEQYF
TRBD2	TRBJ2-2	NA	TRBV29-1	TGCAGCCTTCTGGGGGGGTCCGGGGAGCTGTTTTTT	CSLLGGSGELFF
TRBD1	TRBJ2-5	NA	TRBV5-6	TGTGCCAGCAGCCACCGGCCGACAGGGGCTGTGGCGGAGACCCAGTACTTC	CASSHRPTGAVAETQYF
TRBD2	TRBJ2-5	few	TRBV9	TGTGCCAGCAGCGGAAGGACTAGCGGGAGGGCCGCTGAGACCCAGTACTTC	CASSGRTSGRAAETQYF